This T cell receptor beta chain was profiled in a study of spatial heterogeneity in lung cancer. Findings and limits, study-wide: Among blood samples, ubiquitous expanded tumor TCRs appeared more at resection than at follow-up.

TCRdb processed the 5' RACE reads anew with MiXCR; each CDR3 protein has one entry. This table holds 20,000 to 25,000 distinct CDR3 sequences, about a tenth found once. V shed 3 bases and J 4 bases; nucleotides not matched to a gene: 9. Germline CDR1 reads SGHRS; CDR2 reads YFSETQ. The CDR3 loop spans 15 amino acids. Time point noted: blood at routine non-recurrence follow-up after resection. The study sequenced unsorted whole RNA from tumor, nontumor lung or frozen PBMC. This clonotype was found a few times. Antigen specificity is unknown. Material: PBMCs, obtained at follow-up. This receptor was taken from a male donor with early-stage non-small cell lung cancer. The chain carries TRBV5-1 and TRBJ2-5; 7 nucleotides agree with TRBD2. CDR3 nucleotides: TGCGCCAGCAGCTACTCCACGGGGGAGGGAGAGACCCAGTACTTC. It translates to CASSYSTGEGETQYF.